What follows is one T cell receptor beta chain and its context. The antigen is unknown. The identical CDR3 is also encoded by other nucleotide sequences in the sample. The protocol was immunoSEQ multiplex PCR, while the TCRdb copy is restricted to in-frame clones and leaves out a portion. The data contain just over 2,000,000 clones, 95% of them singletons. The data belong to a study of shared clonotypes between healthy human individuals. Across the whole study: Per donor, three plates held CD4 naive cells, three held CD4 memory, two held CD8 naive and one held CD8 memory. Regarding the study as a whole: Naive subsets generally had larger estimated richness than memory subsets.

The germline V and J ends were trimmed by 1 base and 1 base, with 7 bases remaining between them. Germline assignment: CDR1 KGHSH and CDR2 LQKENI. CDR3 size: 14 residues. The source is a man in his late teens or twenties in good health. The chain is built from TRBV18 and TRBJ2-5; D possibly matches TRBD1 or TRBD2 (5 bases each). The sequencing input was naive CD4+ T cells sorted from blood. Subset: CD45RA+ positively selected. The CDR3 spells CASSPRGSQETQYF. CDR3 DNA: TGTGCCAGCTCACCACGGGGGTCCCAAGAGACCCAGTACTTC.